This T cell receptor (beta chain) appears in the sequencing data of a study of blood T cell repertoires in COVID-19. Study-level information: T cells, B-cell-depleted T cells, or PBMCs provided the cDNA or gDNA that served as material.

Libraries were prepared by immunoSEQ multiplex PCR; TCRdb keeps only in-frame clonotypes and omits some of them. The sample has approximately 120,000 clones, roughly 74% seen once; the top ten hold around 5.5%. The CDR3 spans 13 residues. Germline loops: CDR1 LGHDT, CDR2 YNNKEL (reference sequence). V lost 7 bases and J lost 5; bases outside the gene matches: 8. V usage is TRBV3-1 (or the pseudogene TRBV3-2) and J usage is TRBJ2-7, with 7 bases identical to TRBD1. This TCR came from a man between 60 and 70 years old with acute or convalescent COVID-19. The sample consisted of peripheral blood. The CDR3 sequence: CASNYRGGNEQYF. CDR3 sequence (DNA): TGTGCCAGCAACTACAGGGGTGGCAACGAGCAGTACTTC.